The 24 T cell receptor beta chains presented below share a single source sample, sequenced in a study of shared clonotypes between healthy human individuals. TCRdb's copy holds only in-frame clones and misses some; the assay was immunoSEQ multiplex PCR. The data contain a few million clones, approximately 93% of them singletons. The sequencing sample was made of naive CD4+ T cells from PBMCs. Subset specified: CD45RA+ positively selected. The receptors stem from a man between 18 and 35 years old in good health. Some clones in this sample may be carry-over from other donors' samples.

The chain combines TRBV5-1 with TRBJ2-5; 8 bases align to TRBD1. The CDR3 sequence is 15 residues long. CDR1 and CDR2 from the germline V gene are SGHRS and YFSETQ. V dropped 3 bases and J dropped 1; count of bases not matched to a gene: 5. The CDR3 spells CASSWQGAIQETQYF. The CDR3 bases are TGCGCCAGCAGCTGGCAGGGGGCGATCCAAGAGACCCAGTACTTC.

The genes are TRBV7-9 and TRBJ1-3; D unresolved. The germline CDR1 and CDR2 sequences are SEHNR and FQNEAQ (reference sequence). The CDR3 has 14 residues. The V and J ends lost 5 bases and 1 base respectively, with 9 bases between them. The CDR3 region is CASSIEISGNTIYF. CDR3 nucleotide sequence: TGTGCCAGCAGCATCGAAATTTCTGGAAACACCATATATTTT.

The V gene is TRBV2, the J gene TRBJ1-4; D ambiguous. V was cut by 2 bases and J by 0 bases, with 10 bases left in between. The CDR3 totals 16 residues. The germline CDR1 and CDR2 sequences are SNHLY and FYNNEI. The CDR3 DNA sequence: TGTGCCAGCAGTGAAAACAGAATTGCAACTAATGAAAAACTGTTTTTT. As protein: CASSENRIATNEKLFF.

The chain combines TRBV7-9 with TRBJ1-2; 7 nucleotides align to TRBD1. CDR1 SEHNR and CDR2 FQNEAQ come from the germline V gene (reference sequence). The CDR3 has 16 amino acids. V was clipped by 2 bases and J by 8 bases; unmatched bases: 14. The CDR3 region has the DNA TGTGCCAGCAGCTTACTATTTAGTGACAGGGAAGGCGGCTACACCTTC. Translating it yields CASSLLFSDREGGYTF.

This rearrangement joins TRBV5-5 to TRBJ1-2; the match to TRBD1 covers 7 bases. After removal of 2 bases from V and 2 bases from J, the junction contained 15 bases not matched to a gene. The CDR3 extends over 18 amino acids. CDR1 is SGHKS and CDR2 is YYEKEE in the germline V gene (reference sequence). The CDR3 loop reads CASSLTGNRGGGNYGYTF. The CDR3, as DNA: TGTGCCAGCAGCTTAACCGGAAACAGGGGAGGAGGGAACTATGGCTACACCTTC.

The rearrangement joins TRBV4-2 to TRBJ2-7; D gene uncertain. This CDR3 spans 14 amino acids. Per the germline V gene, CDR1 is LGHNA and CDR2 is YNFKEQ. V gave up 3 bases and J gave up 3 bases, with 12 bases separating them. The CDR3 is CASSQPVRSYEQYF. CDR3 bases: TGTGCCAGCAGCCAGCCGGTGAGAAGCTACGAGCAGTACTTC.

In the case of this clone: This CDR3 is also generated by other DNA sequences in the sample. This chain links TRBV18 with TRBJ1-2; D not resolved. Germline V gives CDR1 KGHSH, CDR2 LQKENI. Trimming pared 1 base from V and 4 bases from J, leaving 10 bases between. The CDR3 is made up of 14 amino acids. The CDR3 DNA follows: TGTGCCAGCTCACCACAATCGGAGACCTATGGCTACACCTTC. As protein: CASSPQSETYGYTF.

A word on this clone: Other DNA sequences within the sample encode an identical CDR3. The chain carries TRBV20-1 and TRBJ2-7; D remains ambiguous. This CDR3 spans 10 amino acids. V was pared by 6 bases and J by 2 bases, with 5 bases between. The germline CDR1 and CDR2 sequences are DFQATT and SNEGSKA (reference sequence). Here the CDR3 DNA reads TGCAGTGCCGGAACCTACGAGCAGTACTTC. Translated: CSAGTYEQYF.

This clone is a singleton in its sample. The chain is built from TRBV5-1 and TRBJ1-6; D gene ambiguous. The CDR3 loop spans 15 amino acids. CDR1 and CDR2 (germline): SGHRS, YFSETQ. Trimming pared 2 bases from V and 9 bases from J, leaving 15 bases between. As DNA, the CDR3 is TGCGCCAGCAGCTTTGCAGGTCCTCCTAGTTCACCCCTCCACTTT. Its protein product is CASSFAGPPSSPLHF.

CDR3: CASTFSGRSPYNEQFF. The CDR3 nucleotides are TGTGCCAGTACCTTTAGCGGGAGGTCCCCCTACAATGAGCAGTTCTTC. This chain joins TRBV19 and TRBJ2-1; 10 bases are shared with TRBD2. V lost 7 bases, J lost 2 bases, and 8 bases stayed unmatched. CDR3 size: 16 residues. From germline, CDR1 is LNHDA and CDR2 SQIVND (reference sequence). Using reference TRBV19 and TRBJ2-1 for the parts outside the CDR3, the full variable domain is DGGITQSPKYLFRKEGQNVTLSCEQNLNHDAMYWYRQDPGQGLRLIYYSQIVNDFQKGDIAEGYSVSREKKESFPLTVTSAQKNPTAFYLCASTFSGRSPYNEQFFGPGTRLTVL.

CDR3 loop: CASSAGPRETQYF. CDR3 nucleotides: TGCGCCAGCAGTGCCGGTCCAAGGGAGACCCAGTACTTC. This rearrangement joins TRBV10-1 to TRBJ2-5, with unresolved D. The CDR3 has 13 residues. V gave up 4 bases and J gave up 5 bases, with 11 bases separating them. The germline gives CDR1 WNHNN, CDR2 SYGVQD (reference sequence).

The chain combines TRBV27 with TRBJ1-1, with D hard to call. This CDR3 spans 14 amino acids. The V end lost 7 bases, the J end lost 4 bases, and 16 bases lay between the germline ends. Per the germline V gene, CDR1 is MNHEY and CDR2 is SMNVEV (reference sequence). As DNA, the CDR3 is TGTGCCAGCATTTCTCTTCTGCGCGGCACTGAAGCTTTCTTT. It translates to CASISLLRGTEAFF.

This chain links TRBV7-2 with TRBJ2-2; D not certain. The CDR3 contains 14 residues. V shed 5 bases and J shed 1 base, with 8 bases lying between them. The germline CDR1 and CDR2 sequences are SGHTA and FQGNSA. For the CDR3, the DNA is TGTGCCAGCAGCCTCACTGTGAACACCGGGGAGCTGTTTTTT. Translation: CASSLTVNTGELFF. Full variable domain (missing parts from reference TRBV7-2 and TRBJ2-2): GAGVSQSPSNKVTEKGKDVELRCDPISGHTALYWYRQSLGQGLEFLIYFQGNSAPDKSGLPSDRFSAERTGGSVSTLTIQRTQQEDSAVYLCASSLTVNTGELFFGEGSRLTVL.

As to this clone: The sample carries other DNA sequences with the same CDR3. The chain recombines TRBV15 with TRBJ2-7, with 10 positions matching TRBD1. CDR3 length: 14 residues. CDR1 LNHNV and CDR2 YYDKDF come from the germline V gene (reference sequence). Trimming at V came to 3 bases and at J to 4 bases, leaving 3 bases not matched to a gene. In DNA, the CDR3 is TGTGCCACCAGCAGGACAGGGGGCCCGTACGAGCAGTACTTC. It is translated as CATSRTGGPYEQYF.

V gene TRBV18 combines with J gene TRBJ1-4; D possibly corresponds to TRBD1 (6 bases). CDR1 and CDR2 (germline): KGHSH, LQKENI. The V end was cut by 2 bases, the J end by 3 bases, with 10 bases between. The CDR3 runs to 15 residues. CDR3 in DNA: TGTGCCAGCTCACCAACAGGGATACCTAATGAAAAACTGTTTTTT. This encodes CASSPTGIPNEKLFF.

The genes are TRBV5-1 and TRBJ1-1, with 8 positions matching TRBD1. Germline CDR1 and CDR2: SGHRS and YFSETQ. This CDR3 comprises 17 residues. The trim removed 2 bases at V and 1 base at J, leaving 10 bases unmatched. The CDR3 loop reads CASSLETGGKRNTEAFF. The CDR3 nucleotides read TGCGCCAGCAGCTTAGAAACAGGGGGGAAAAGGAACACTGAAGCTTTCTTT.

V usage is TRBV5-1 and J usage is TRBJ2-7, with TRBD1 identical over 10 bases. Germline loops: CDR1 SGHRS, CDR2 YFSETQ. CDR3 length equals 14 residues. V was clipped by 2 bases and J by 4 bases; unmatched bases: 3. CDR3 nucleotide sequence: TGCGCCAGCAGCTTCGACAGGGGGCGGTACGAGCAGTACTTC. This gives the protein CASSFDRGRYEQYF.

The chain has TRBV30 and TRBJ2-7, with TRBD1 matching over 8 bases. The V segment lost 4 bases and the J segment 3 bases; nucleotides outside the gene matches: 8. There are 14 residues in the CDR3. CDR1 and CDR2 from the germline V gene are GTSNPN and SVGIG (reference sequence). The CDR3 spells CAWNPRQGLYEQYF. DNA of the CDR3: TGTGCCTGGAATCCGAGACAGGGGCTCTACGAGCAGTACTTC.

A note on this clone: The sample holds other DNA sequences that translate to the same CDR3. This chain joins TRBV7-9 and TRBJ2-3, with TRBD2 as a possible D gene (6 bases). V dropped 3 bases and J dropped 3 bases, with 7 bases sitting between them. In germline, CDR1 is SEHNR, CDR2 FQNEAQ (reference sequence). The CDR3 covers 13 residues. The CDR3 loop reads CASSFGGTDTQYF. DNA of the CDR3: TGTGCCAGCAGCTTCGGAGGGACAGATACGCAGTATTTT.

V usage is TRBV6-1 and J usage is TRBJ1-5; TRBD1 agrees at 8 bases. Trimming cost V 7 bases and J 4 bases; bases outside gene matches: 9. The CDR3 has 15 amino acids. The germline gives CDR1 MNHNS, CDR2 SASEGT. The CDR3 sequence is CASTWRQGPNQPQHF. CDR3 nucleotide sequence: TGTGCCAGCACTTGGAGACAGGGGCCGAATCAGCCCCAGCATTTT.

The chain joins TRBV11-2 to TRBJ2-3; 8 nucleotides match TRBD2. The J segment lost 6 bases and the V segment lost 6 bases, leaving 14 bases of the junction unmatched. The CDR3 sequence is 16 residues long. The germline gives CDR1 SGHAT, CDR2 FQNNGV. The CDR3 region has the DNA TGTGCCAGCAGGACTTTTGGCGGGAGGAACGTGGATACGCAGTATTTT. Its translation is CASRTFGGRNVDTQYF.

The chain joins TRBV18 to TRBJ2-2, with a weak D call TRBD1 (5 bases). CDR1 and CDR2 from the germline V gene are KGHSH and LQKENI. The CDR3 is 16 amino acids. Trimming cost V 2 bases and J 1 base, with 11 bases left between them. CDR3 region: CASSPGAAVNTGELFF. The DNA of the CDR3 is TGTGCCAGCTCACCAGGGGCGGCTGTGAACACCGGGGAGCTGTTTTTT.

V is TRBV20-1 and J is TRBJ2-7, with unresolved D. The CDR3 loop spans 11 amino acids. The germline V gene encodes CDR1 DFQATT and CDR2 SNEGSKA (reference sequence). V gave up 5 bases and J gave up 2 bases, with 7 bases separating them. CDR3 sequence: CSARSAYEQYF. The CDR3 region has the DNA TGCAGTGCTCGTAGTGCCTACGAGCAGTACTTC.

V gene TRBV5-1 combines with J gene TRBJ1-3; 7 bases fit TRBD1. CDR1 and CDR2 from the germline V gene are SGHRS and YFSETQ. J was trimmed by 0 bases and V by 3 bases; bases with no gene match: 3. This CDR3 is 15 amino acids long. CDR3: CASSSGQNSGNTIYF. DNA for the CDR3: TGCGCCAGCAGCTCGGGACAGAACTCTGGAAACACCATATATTTT.